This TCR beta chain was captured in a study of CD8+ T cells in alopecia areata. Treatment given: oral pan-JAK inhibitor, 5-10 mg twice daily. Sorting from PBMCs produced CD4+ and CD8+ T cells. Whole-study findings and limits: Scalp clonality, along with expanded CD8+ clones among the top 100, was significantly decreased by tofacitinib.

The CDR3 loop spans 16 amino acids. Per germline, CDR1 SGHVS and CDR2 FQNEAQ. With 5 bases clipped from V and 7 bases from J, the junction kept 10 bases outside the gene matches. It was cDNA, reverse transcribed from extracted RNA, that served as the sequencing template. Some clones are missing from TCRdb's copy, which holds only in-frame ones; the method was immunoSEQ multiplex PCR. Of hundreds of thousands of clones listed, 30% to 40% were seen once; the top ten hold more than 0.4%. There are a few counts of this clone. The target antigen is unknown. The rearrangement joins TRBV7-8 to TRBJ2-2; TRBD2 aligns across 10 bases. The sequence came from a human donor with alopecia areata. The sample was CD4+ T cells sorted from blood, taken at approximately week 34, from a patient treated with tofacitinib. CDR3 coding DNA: TGTGCCAGCAGCCCGAGGGGACTAGCGACTGACGGGGAGCTGTTTTTT. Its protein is CASSPRGLATDGELFF.